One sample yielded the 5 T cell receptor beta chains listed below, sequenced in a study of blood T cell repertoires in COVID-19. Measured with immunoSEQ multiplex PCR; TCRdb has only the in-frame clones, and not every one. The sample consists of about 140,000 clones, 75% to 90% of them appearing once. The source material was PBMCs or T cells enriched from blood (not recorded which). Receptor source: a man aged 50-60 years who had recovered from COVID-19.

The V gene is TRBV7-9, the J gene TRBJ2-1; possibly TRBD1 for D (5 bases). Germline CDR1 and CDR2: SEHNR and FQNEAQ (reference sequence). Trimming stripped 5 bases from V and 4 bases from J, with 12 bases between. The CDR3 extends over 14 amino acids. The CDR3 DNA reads TGTGCCAGCAGCGAACTACAGGCGTACAATGAGCAGTTCTTC. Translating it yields CASSELQAYNEQFF.

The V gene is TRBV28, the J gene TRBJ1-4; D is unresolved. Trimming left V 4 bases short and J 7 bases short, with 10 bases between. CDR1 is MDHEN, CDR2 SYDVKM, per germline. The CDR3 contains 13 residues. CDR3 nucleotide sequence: TGTGCCAGCAGTTCCCCATCCCCTGAAAAACTGTTTTTT. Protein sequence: CASSSPSPEKLFF.

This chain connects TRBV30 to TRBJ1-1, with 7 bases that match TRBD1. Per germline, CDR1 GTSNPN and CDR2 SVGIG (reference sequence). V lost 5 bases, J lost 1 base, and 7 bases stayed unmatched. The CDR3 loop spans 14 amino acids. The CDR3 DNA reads TGTGCCTGGGGGGGACAGACCCAGAACACTGAAGCTTTCTTT. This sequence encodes CAWGGQTQNTEAFF.

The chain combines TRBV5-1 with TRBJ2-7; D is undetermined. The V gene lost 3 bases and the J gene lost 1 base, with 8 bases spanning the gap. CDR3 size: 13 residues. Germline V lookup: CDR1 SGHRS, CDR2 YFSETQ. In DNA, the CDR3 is TGCGCCAGCAGCTCGGAGCAATCCTACGAGCAGTACTTC. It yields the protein CASSSEQSYEQYF.

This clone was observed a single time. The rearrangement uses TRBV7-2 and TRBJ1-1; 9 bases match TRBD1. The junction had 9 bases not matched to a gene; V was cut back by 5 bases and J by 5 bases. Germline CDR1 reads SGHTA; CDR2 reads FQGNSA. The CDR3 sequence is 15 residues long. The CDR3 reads CASSKSTGGRTEAFF. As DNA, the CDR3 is TGTGCCAGCAGCAAGAGCACAGGGGGCAGGACTGAAGCTTTCTTT.